This TCR beta chain was documented in a study of cytomegalovirus exposure and HLA in healthy donors. Study-wide findings and caveats: Previously analyzed data showed that most TCR beta V segments were productive at a frequency of about 87% or about 30%. Reportedly, diagnosis of cytomegalovirus status by the classifier showed high specificity and sensitivity.

This clone appeared once. Its antigen is undetermined. Primers: 60 Vbeta forward and 13 Jbeta reverse. Clones were sequenced by immunoSEQ multiplex PCR, and TCRdb holds only the in-frame ones, with some missing. This sample yields roughly 300,000 clones, of which roughly 88% are seen a single time; around 4.2% belongs to the top ten. The clonotype originates from a man aged 35 to 55 in good health and CMV-seropositive. The sequenced material came from PBMCs.

DNA of the CDR3: TGTGCCAGCAGATCATCTCAGGGTAACTCCTACGAGCAGTACTTC. Its protein product is CASRSSQGNSYEQYF. This chain links TRBV28 with TRBJ2-7; D is perhaps TRBD1 (5 bases). Germline V gene lookup returns CDR1 MDHEN and CDR2 SYDVKM. With 6 bases removed from V and 0 bases from J, the gap between germline ends came to 15 bases. CDR3 size: 15 residues.